The 12 T cell receptor beta chains below come from one sample, sequenced in a study of T cell responses to AZD1222 COVID-19 vaccine. Measured with immunoSEQ multiplex PCR; TCRdb has only the in-frame clones, and not every one. The table has about 200,000 clones, about 92% seen once; the top ten hold about 1%. The material was peripheral blood, obtained on day 0 of MenACWY control vaccination. All receptors come from an adult in good health.

The chain joins TRBV4-2 to TRBJ1-1; the D gene is possibly TRBD1 (6 bases). The CDR3 is 15 residues long. CDR1 and CDR2 (germline): LGHNA, YNFKEQ. Trimming removed 3 bases at V and 0 bases at J, with 11 bases between. Written as DNA, the CDR3 is TGTGCCAGCAGCCACAGGACAGTAATGAACACTGAAGCTTTCTTT. It translates to CASSHRTVMNTEAFF.

The chain is built from TRBV3-1 (or the pseudogene TRBV3-2) and TRBJ2-7; D may be TRBD1 (6 bases). Germline values: CDR1 LGHDT, CDR2 YNNKEL (reference sequence). The V gene lost 2 bases and the J gene lost 6 bases, with 14 bases spanning the gap. The CDR3 runs to 14 residues. Here the CDR3 reads CASSQTQGRGEQYF. In nucleotides, the CDR3 is TGTGCCAGCAGCCAAACACAGGGTCGGGGCGAGCAGTACTTC.

The V gene is TRBV14, the J gene TRBJ1-2; the D is unclear. The V end lost 4 bases, the J end lost 4 bases, and 10 bases lay between the germline ends. The CDR3 runs 13 residues. Per the germline V gene, CDR1 is SGHDN and CDR2 is FVKESK. For the CDR3, the DNA is TGTGCCAGCAGCCCGCCCGGAGGCTATGGCTACACCTTC. Translating it yields CASSPPGGYGYTF.

DNA of the CDR3: TGCGCCAGCAGCCTGTGGGACTCAACTAATGAAAAACTGTTTTTT. Amino acids: CASSLWDSTNEKLFF. This chain links TRBV5-1 with TRBJ1-4; tentatively, D is TRBD1 (5 bases). Trimming took 4 bases from V and 0 from J, leaving 10 bases between them. The CDR3 length is 15 residues. Germline V gene lookup returns CDR1 SGHRS and CDR2 YFSETQ.

The chain employs TRBV9 and TRBJ2-7; either TRBD1 or TRBD2 may fit D (5 bases each). Looked up from germline, CDR1 is SGDLS and CDR2 is YYNGEE. The CDR3 has 15 amino acids. Trimming left V 2 bases short and J 7 bases short, with 19 bases between. CDR3 sequence reads: CASSVTGTLGREQYF. The CDR3 DNA follows: TGTGCCAGCAGCGTCACCGGGACCCTCGGCCGTGAGCAGTACTTC.

The chain uses TRBV4-3 and TRBJ2-2; D is ambiguous. Germline V lookup: CDR1 LGHNA, CDR2 YSLEER. This CDR3 is 17 amino acids long. V dropped 0 bases and J dropped 0 bases, with 11 bases sitting between them. CDR3 sequence: CASSQDLSVANTGELFF. The CDR3 region has the DNA TGCGCCAGCAGCCAAGATCTCAGCGTCGCGAACACCGGGGAGCTGTTTTTT.

This chain links TRBV5-1 with TRBJ2-3; D not certain. CDR3 length: 16 amino acids. Germline lookup yields CDR1 SGHRS and CDR2 YFSETQ. Trimming cost V 2 bases and J 0 bases, with 13 bases left between them. The CDR3 here is CASSFRATYSTDTQYF. The CDR3, as DNA: TGCGCCAGCAGCTTCCGAGCGACCTATAGCACAGATACGCAGTATTTT.

The chain combines TRBV19 with TRBJ1-2; D is unclear. V was trimmed by 5 bases and J by 4 bases, leaving 8 bases between them. Per germline, CDR1 LNHDA and CDR2 SQIVND (reference sequence). CDR3 size: 12 residues. The CDR3 sequence is CASSPESYGYTF. CDR3 nucleotides: TGTGCCAGTAGTCCTGAGAGCTATGGCTACACCTTC. The full variable domain, with the rest looked up from reference TRBV19 and TRBJ1-2, is DGGITQSPKYLFRKEGQNVTLSCEQNLNHDAMYWYRQDPGQGLRLIYYSQIVNDFQKGDIAEGYSVSREKKESFPLTVTSAQKNPTAFYLCASSPESYGYTFGSGTRLTVV.

The chain links TRBV18 to TRBJ2-7; TRBD1 agrees at 7 bases. This CDR3 has 15 residues. Germline CDR1 and CDR2: KGHSH and LQKENI. The J segment lost 1 base and the V segment lost 0 bases, leaving 3 bases of the junction unmatched. For the CDR3, the DNA is TGTGCCAGCTCACCACCAGGACAGGTATCCTACGAGCAGTACTTC. Its protein product is CASSPPGQVSYEQYF.

This chain joins TRBV3-1 (or the pseudogene TRBV3-2) and TRBJ2-7; D gene uncertain. V shed 4 bases and J shed 1 base, with 11 bases lying between them. Germline V gene lookup returns CDR1 LGHDT and CDR2 YNNKEL (reference sequence). The length of the CDR3 is 14 residues. CDR3 residues: CASSLSDGSYEQYF. CDR3 sequence (DNA): TGTGCCAGCAGCCTTTCGGACGGATCCTACGAGCAGTACTTC.

The sample holds one count of this clone. This rearrangement joins TRBV6-5 to TRBJ1-1, with a tentative D call TRBD1 (5 bases). V lost 2 bases, J lost 1 base, and 14 bases lay in between. The CDR3 sequence is 16 residues long. CDR1 is MNHEY and CDR2 is SVGAGI in the germline V gene. CDR3: CASSYAQGPSNTEAFF. CDR3 bases: TGTGCCAGCAGTTACGCGCAGGGACCTTCGAACACTGAAGCTTTCTTT.

The V gene is TRBV5-5, the J gene TRBJ1-1; 10 nucleotides agree with TRBD1. This CDR3 region has 17 residues. The J segment lost 0 bases and the V segment lost 5 bases, leaving 10 bases of the junction unmatched. CDR1 and CDR2 (germline): SGHKS, YYEKEE (reference sequence). The chain's CDR3 is CASRGDRGQVMNTEAFF. The CDR3 region has the DNA TGTGCCAGCAGAGGGGACAGGGGCCAGGTGATGAACACTGAAGCTTTCTTT.